Each of the 30 T cell receptor beta chains below was sequenced from the same sample in a study of response to subunit inactivated influenza vaccine. TCRdb analysed the RT-PCR reads with MiXCR anew, one entry per CDR3 protein. The sample comprises some 600,000 distinct CDR3 sequences, 11% to 15% of which are singletons, and around 7.6% rests with the top ten. The material was PBMCs from blood, obtained roughly 15 days before vaccination. Receptors were obtained from a man aged 50-59 years who received an inactivated influenza vaccine.

V gene TRBV6-5 combines with J gene TRBJ2-7; 7 bases align to TRBD1. CDR1 is MNHEY and CDR2 is SVGAGI in the germline V gene. This CDR3 spans 12 amino acids. With V trimmed by 6 bases and J by 6 bases, 5 bases remained unmatched. The CDR3, as DNA: TGTGCCAGCAGAGACAGGGTAGGCGAGCAGTACTTC. As protein: CASRDRVGEQYF.

The chain is built from TRBV12-3 or TRBV12-4 and TRBJ2-2; 11 positions agree with TRBD2. The CDR3 contains 15 residues. Unmatched junction bases numbered 4, after V lost 7 bases and J lost 3 bases. Here the CDR3 DNA reads TGTGCCAGCAAGATAGCGGGAGGGTACACCGGGGAGCTGTTTTTT. It encodes CASKIAGGYTGELFF.

This clonotype turned up a few times. The chain is built from TRBV5-1 and TRBJ2-1; D not certain. V gave up 4 bases and J gave up 1 base, with 9 bases separating them. The CDR3 spans 14 residues. Germline CDR1 SGHRS, CDR2 YFSETQ. The CDR3 DNA is TGCGCCAGCAGCGCCCCACCATCCTACAATGAGCAGTTCTTC. As protein: CASSAPPSYNEQFF.

In its sample, this clonotype was seen many times. This sequence joins TRBV29-1 and TRBJ2-7; D unresolved. The CDR3 loop spans 11 amino acids. The germline V and J ends were trimmed by 1 base and 6 bases, with 7 bases remaining between them. Looked up from germline, CDR1 is SQVTM and CDR2 is ANQGSEA. The chain's CDR3 is CSVEVDSEQYF. For the CDR3, the DNA is TGCAGCGTTGAAGTGGATAGCGAGCAGTACTTC.

Only one count was recorded for this clonotype. The gene calls are TRBV2 and TRBJ1-5; 7 bases line up with TRBD1. J lost 4 bases, V lost 4 bases, and 10 bases had no gene match. Germline lookup yields CDR1 SNHLY and CDR2 FYNNEI. The CDR3 consists of 16 residues. As DNA, the CDR3 is TGTGCCAGCAGTGTCGGGGTCCGACAGGGAAATCAGCCCCAGCATTTT. Translation gives CASSVGVRQGNQPQHF.

The CDR3: CASSRVGTTNTGELFF. The CDR3 bases are TGTGCCAGCAGCCGCGTAGGGACTACCAACACCGGGGAGCTGTTTTTT. The chain couples TRBV5-5 to TRBJ2-2, with TRBD2 matching over 7 bases. The CDR3 consists of 16 residues. Unmatched junction bases numbered 8, after V lost 4 bases and J lost 2 bases. Looked up from germline, CDR1 is SGHKS and CDR2 is YYEKEE (reference sequence).

J is TRBJ2-6 and V is TRBV4-3; TRBD2 matches at 7 bases. The CDR3 runs 15 residues. Trimming removed 4 bases from V and 4 bases from J; junction bases left unmatched: 4. Germline V gives CDR1 LGHNA, CDR2 YSLEER. The chain's CDR3 is CASSRGGAGANVLTF. CDR3 coding DNA: TGCGCCAGCAGCCGCGGGGGTGCAGGGGCCAACGTCCTGACTTTC.

V gene TRBV5-1 combines with J gene TRBJ1-3, with 8 bases aligning to TRBD1. CDR3 length: 14 residues. Unmatched junction bases numbered 4, after V lost 4 bases and J lost 4 bases. Germline values: CDR1 SGHRS, CDR2 YFSETQ. CDR3 sequence: CASSPGQGGNTIYF. The CDR3 DNA is TGCGCCAGCAGCCCAGGACAGGGAGGAAACACCATATATTTT.

This clonotype has ten or more counts. The genes are TRBV12-3 or TRBV12-4 and TRBJ1-5; unclear D gene. This CDR3 comprises 14 residues. Trimming pared 3 bases from V and 4 bases from J, leaving 10 bases between. CDR3 coding DNA: TGTGCCAGCAGTTTTTGGGGAGCAAATCAGCCCCAGCATTTT. As protein: CASSFWGANQPQHF.

This clonotype has only a few counts. CDR3: CASSPDGTGGETQYF. CDR3 nucleotides: TGCGCCAGCAGCCCAGATGGGACCGGGGGTGAGACCCAGTACTTC. This sequence joins TRBV5-1 and TRBJ2-5; maybe TRBD2 (6 bases). The CDR3 covers 15 residues. Germline V gives CDR1 SGHRS, CDR2 YFSETQ. V lost 4 bases to trimming and J lost 5 bases, with 18 bases between them.

In its sample, this clonotype was seen many times. CDR3 nucleotide sequence: TGTGCCAGCAGCGCTGGGACAGGGCATCAGCCCCAGCATTTT. As protein: CASSAGTGHQPQHF. The chain is built from TRBV9 and TRBJ1-5, with TRBD1 matching over 9 bases. The trim removed 3 bases at V and 5 bases at J, leaving 3 bases unmatched. This CDR3 has 14 amino acids. Germline CDR1 SGDLS, CDR2 YYNGEE.

Many counts were recorded for this clonotype. This chain uses TRBV12-3 or TRBV12-4 with TRBJ2-3; no clear D. The CDR3 runs to 12 residues. V shed 5 bases and J shed 0 bases, with 3 bases lying between them. CDR3 in DNA: TGTGCCAGCAGTGGGAGCACAGATACGCAGTATTTT. Its translation: CASSGSTDTQYF.

The rearrangement links TRBV7-2 to TRBJ2-5; no clear D. The CDR3 totals 15 residues. V shed 4 bases and J shed 4 bases, with 16 bases lying between them. CDR1 SGHTA and CDR2 FQGNSA come from the germline V gene. CDR3 amino acids: CASSYRVGIGETQYF. CDR3 in DNA: TGTGCCAGCAGCTATCGGGTTGGGATTGGAGAGACCCAGTACTTC.

This clonotype was seen only a few times. This chain connects TRBV9 to TRBJ2-7; D gene ambiguous. Germline V gene data show CDR1 as SGDLS and CDR2 as YYNGEE. This CDR3 is 17 amino acids long. With 0 bases removed from V and 1 base from J, the gap between germline ends came to 17 bases. CDR3 in DNA: TGTGCCAGCAGCGTAGGAGAATCAACTTTGAGGTCCTACGAGCAGTACTTC. Amino acids: CASSVGESTLRSYEQYF.

This clonotype was counted a few times. V gene TRBV4-1 combines with J gene TRBJ1-4; a weak D match, TRBD1 (6 bases). The germline CDR1 and CDR2 sequences are MGHRA and YSYEKL. The V end lost 3 bases, the J end lost 8 bases, and 16 bases lay between the germline ends. There are 15 residues in the CDR3. CDR3 region: CASSQSRGQGEKLFF. CDR3 DNA: TGCGCCAGCAGCCAGAGCAGGGGTCAGGGAGAAAAACTGTTTTTT.

This clonotype appeared a few times. The chain is built from TRBV19 and TRBJ1-5, with 7 positions matching TRBD1. The CDR3 extends over 13 amino acids. Germline V gives CDR1 LNHDA, CDR2 SQIVND (reference sequence). The trim removed 6 bases at V and 5 bases at J, leaving 4 bases unmatched. CDR3 sequence reads: CASSEQGHQPQHF. Written as DNA, the CDR3 is TGTGCCAGTAGCGAACAGGGGCATCAGCCCCAGCATTTT.

This clonotype was detected only a few times. J is TRBJ2-3 and V is TRBV29-1, with D possibly being TRBD2 (6 bases). The CDR3 loop spans 13 amino acids. The V end lost 4 bases, the J end lost 5 bases, and 13 bases lay between the germline ends. Germline assignment: CDR1 SQVTM and CDR2 ANQGSEA. DNA for the CDR3: TGCAGCGTTGGGGCGGGGACCTTAGATACGCAGTATTTT. This encodes CSVGAGTLDTQYF.

The chain combines TRBV7-9 with TRBJ2-2; the D is unclear. CDR1 and CDR2 (germline): SEHNR, FQNEAQ (reference sequence). The CDR3 extends over 14 amino acids. Trimming stripped 5 bases from V and 6 bases from J, with 13 bases between. CDR3 region: CASSLTVRSGELFF. DNA for the CDR3: TGTGCCAGCAGCCTTACAGTCCGGTCCGGGGAGCTGTTTTTT.

This clonotype showed up just a few times. This chain joins TRBV6-2 or TRBV6-3 and TRBJ2-4; 9 bases map to TRBD1. This CDR3 is 12 amino acids long. CDR1 is MNHEY and CDR2 is SVGEGT in the germline V gene. The ends lost 6 bases at V and 8 bases at J; junction bases unmatched: 2. As DNA, the CDR3 is TGTGCCAGCAGACAGGGGGCTGACATTCAGTACTTC. This encodes CASRQGADIQYF.

This clonotype was picked up a small number of times. The V and J genes are TRBV6-2 or TRBV6-3 and TRBJ2-2; possible D gene TRBD2, 6 bases. Germline loops: CDR1 MNHEY, CDR2 SVGEGT. The CDR3 runs to 13 residues. The V end was cut by 6 bases, the J end by 5 bases, with 10 bases between. The CDR3 DNA sequence: TGTGCCAGCAGAAACGGGGGAACCGGGGAGCTGTTTTTT. It encodes CASRNGGTGELFF.

V usage is TRBV20-1 and J usage is TRBJ1-5; D ambiguous. Trimming stripped 6 bases from V and 3 bases from J, with 9 bases between. The CDR3 sequence is 12 residues long. CDR1 and CDR2 (germline): DFQATT, SNEGSKA (reference sequence). CDR3 nucleotide sequence: TGCAGTGCAGCCAATAACAATCAGCCCCAGCATTTT. Protein: CSAANNNQPQHF.

This clonotype was recorded at least ten times. The V and J genes are TRBV5-1 and TRBJ1-6; D remains ambiguous. The V gene's germline CDR1 is SGHRS and CDR2 YFSETQ. The CDR3 is 14 amino acids. Trimming stripped 1 base from V and 5 bases from J, with 7 bases between. This CDR3 reads CASSLRQNNSPLHF. The DNA for the CDR3 is TGCGCCAGCAGCTTGCGGCAGAATAATTCACCCCTCCACTTT.

The sample holds a few counts of this clonotype. The V and J genes are TRBV5-1 and TRBJ2-3; the D gene is possibly TRBD1 (5 bases). The V and J ends lost 3 bases and 3 bases respectively, with 11 bases between them. Per the germline V gene, CDR1 is SGHRS and CDR2 is YFSETQ. CDR3 length equals 14 residues. The DNA for the CDR3 is TGCGCCAGCAGCTCAAGTGCAGGGACAGATACGCAGTATTTT. Translation: CASSSSAGTDTQYF.

This clonotype came up a few times. The V and J genes are TRBV5-1 and TRBJ1-4; possible D gene TRBD1, 5 bases. The CDR3 has 18 amino acids. Germline-derived CDR1 and CDR2 are SGHRS and YFSETQ. The V gene lost 0 bases and the J gene lost 0 bases, with 15 bases spanning the gap. The CDR3 DNA sequence: TGCGCCAGCAGCTTGGCCCCCGGGGGACCTACAACTAATGAAAAACTGTTTTTT. It is translated as CASSLAPGGPTTNEKLFF. The variable domain in full, with the rest retrieved from reference TRBV5-1 and TRBJ1-4, is KAGVTQTPRYLIKTRGQQVTLSCSPISGHRSVSWYQQTPGQGLQFLFEYFSETQRNKGNFPGRFSGRQFSNSRSEMNVSTLELGDSALYLCASSLAPGGPTTNEKLFFGSGTQLSVL.

V and J are TRBV15 and TRBJ1-6, with D hard to call. Trimming pared 0 bases from V and 7 bases from J, leaving 7 bases between. Looked up from germline, CDR1 is LNHNV and CDR2 is YYDKDF (reference sequence). CDR3 length equals 14 residues. The CDR3 coding sequence is TGTGCCACCAGCAGAGATCTTCGGAATTCACCCCTCCACTTT. This gives the protein CATSRDLRNSPLHF.

The chain links TRBV6-1 to TRBJ1-3, with D uncertain. CDR1 and CDR2 (germline): MNHNS, SASEGT. Trimming removed 4 bases at V and 7 bases at J, with 14 bases between. The CDR3 contains 14 residues. CDR3 nucleotides: TGTGCCAGCAGTGGCGCCGTGGGAGGTAACACCATATATTTT. This codes for CASSGAVGGNTIYF.

In this sample, this clonotype turned up a few times. The CDR3 region has the DNA TGTGCCAGCAAAACTAGCGGGAGGGCCGTTAGTGATGAGCAGTTCTTC. This sequence encodes CASKTSGRAVSDEQFF. The J gene is TRBJ2-1, the V gene TRBV6-1; 13 nucleotides agree with TRBD2. Germline assignment: CDR1 MNHNS and CDR2 SASEGT. V shed 7 bases, J shed 8 bases, and the junction held 11 bases outside the gene matches. The CDR3 is 16 residues long.

This clonotype occurred a few times. The gene calls are TRBV4-3 and TRBJ2-7; the D call may be TRBD1 or TRBD2 (6 bases each). The CDR3 contains 18 residues. Germline loops: CDR1 LGHNA, CDR2 YSLEER. V was trimmed by 4 bases and J by 2 bases, leaving 24 bases between them. The CDR3 sequence: CASSPAGPRGSFPYEQYF. The CDR3 nucleotides read TGCGCCAGCAGCCCCGCGGGACCAAGGGGGTCCTTTCCCTACGAGCAGTACTTC.

This clonotype has more than one count but fewer than ten. The chain uses TRBV7-9 and TRBJ2-1; 11 bases align to TRBD2. V lost 5 bases to trimming and J lost 16 bases; unmatched junction nucleotides: 10. Germline CDR1 is SEHNR and CDR2 is FQNEAQ (reference sequence). The CDR3 runs 13 residues. CDR3 sequence reads: CASSLPLAGGGFF. CDR3 nucleotides: TGTGCCAGCAGCCTACCGCTAGCGGGGGGAGGTTTCTTC. The complete variable domain, with remaining parts taken from reference TRBV7-9 and TRBJ2-1, reads DTGVSQNPRHKITKRGQNVTFRCDPISEHNRLYWYRQTLGQGPEFLTYFQNEAQLEKSRLLSDRFSAERPKGSFSTLEIQRTEQGDSAMYLCASSLPLAGGGFFGPGTRLTVL.

This clonotype occurred a few times. The chain is built from TRBV5-5 and TRBJ2-2; D unresolved. The germline V and J ends were trimmed by 1 base and 7 bases, with 8 bases remaining between them. This CDR3 spans 13 amino acids. CDR1 and CDR2 (germline): SGHKS, YYEKEE (reference sequence). In DNA form, the CDR3 reads TGTGCCAGCAGCTTGTCGCCTTACGGGGAGCTGTTTTTT. This gives the protein CASSLSPYGELFF.